A single T cell receptor (beta chain) is shown here with its context. This specimen belongs to a study of blood T cell repertoires in COVID-19. Study details: Sources were T cells, B-cell-depleted T cells, or PBMCs; the material itself was cDNA or gDNA.

V lost 4 bases to trimming and J lost 1 base, with 10 bases between them. The CDR3 totals 14 residues. Germline V gives CDR1 LGHDT, CDR2 YNNKEL (reference sequence). Assay: immunoSEQ multiplex PCR; the TCRdb copy retains only in-frame clones and omits some. The sample holds about 210,000 clones, 80% to 85% seen once. Enrollees, about 18 to 100 years old, lived in approximately 25 US areas. Participant-given clinical history determined each cohort assignment. The sequencing sample was made of PBMCs or T cells enriched from blood (not recorded which). The receptor comes from a woman between 50 and 59 years old with acute COVID-19. The chain recombines TRBV3-1 (or the pseudogene TRBV3-2) with TRBJ1-1; tentative D call: TRBD1 (6 bases). The CDR3 DNA sequence: TGTGCCAGCAGCCGATACAGGGCGAACACTGAAGCTTTCTTT. Translating gives CASSRYRANTEAFF.